Here is one TCR beta chain with its context. Its antigen is unknown. The CDR3 consists of 11 residues. Trimming took 0 bases from V and 8 from J, leaving 5 bases between them. Germline CDR1 is SGHTA and CDR2 is FQGNSA. Per individual sample, total RNA of at least 6 micrograms was extracted. The data were obtained in a study of blood T cells in healthy people across ages. Findings of the study overall: Naive and antigen-experienced cells were not separated, limiting conclusive comparison. Both naive CD4+ cell counts and diversity were greater in long-lived donors than in aged donors. The donors' CMV status was not determined, possibly confounding changes in expanded clonotypes.

It was with a sample-barcoded 5' primer and a J-beta primer mix that a second PCR of roughly 6 to 12 cycles was run. TCRdb recomputed calls from the 5' RACE reads with MiXCR, one row per CDR3 protein. Here the sample spans some 780,000 distinct CDR3 sequences, around 50% being singletons. The rearrangement uses TRBV7-2 and TRBJ2-7; D is unclear. The TCR sequence derives from a man aged 35 to 55 in good health. Sequenced sample: blood. The CDR3 nucleotides are TGTGCCAGCAGCTTAGCCAACAAGCAGTACTTC. This gives the protein CASSLANKQYF.